Each of the 10 T cell receptor beta chains below was sequenced from the same sample in a study of T cells in Graves' hyperthyroidism and ophthalmopathy. The source material, RNA transcripts, was used to amplify TCR beta CDR3 regions. HTBI primers were used for first-round RT-PCR of the TCR CDR3. Each CDR3 protein is one row after TCRdb ran MiXCR on the multiplex PCR reads. The sample has 300,000 to 450,000 distinct CDR3 sequences, 15% seen once. Sequenced sample: blood. Receptors originate from a woman in her twenties or thirties with Graves' hyperthyroidism.

A word on this clonotype: One end of the junction varies from germline; a read error may be responsible. The chain couples TRBV6-1 to TRBJ2-1, with 10 bases identical to TRBD2. The V gene's germline CDR1 is MNHNS and CDR2 SASEGT. The CDR3 totals 16 residues. DNA for the CDR3: TGTGCCATCAGTGGGACTAGCGTAGAGTCCTACAATGAGCAGTTCTTC. The encoded protein is CAISGTSVESYNEQFF.

The chain is built from TRBV5-1 and TRBJ2-3; D perhaps matches TRBD2 (6 bases). V lost 0 bases to trimming and J lost 0 bases, with 11 bases between them. Germline V lookup: CDR1 SGHRS, CDR2 YFSETQ. The length of the CDR3 is 16 residues. The CDR3 DNA reads TGCGCCAGCAGCTTGGGGGACTCGACGAGCACAGATACGCAGTATTTT. Translating gives CASSLGDSTSTDTQYF.

This clonotype came up many times. The CDR3 loop is CASSHRTYEQYF. Here the CDR3 DNA reads TGTGCCAGCAGCCACAGGACCTACGAGCAGTACTTC. The chain recombines TRBV3-1 with TRBJ2-7, with no clear D. Trimming took off 3 bases at V and 2 bases at J, with 5 bases between the two ends. CDR1 LGHDT and CDR2 YNNKEL come from the germline V gene (reference sequence). The CDR3 has 12 residues.

This clonotype appeared many times. The chain couples TRBV12-3 or TRBV12-4 to TRBJ1-5, with a possible D match to TRBD1 (5 bases). The CDR3 is 13 amino acids. Deletions cut 4 bases from V and 6 bases from J, with 10 bases between. The CDR3 nucleotides are TGTGCCAGCAGTTCGGTTGGGGGTCAGCCCCAGCATTTT. Amino acid sequence: CASSSVGGQPQHF.

The table lists this clonotype with a few counts. This rearrangement joins TRBV18 to TRBJ2-2; 10 bases fit TRBD1. Germline CDR1 KGHSH, CDR2 LQKENI. J gave up 6 bases and V 3 bases, and 10 bases lay outside the gene matches. The CDR3 extends over 17 amino acids. The CDR3 DNA reads as TGTGCCAGCTCACCGCGAGGACAGGGGGATTCGCCCGGGGAGCTGTTTTTT. It translates to CASSPRGQGDSPGELFF. Variable domain in full (rest from reference TRBV18 and TRBJ2-2): NAGVMQNPRHLVRRRGQEARLRCSPMKGHSHVYWYRQLPEEGLKFMVYLQKENIIDESGMPKERFSAEFPKEGPSILRIQQVVRGDSAAYFCASSPRGQGDSPGELFFGEGSRLTVL.

Many counts were recorded for this clonotype. The genes are TRBV18 and TRBJ2-1; no firm D call. V lost 2 bases, J lost 7 bases, and 12 bases lay in between. The CDR3 has 14 residues. Germline values: CDR1 KGHSH, CDR2 LQKENI. This chain's CDR3 is CASSPGRLSNEQFF. Written as DNA, the CDR3 is TGTGCCAGCTCACCAGGACGGTTATCGAATGAGCAGTTCTTC.

The chain combines TRBV7-9 with TRBJ1-3, with D possibly being TRBD1 (6 bases). This CDR3 has 16 residues. The V end lost 5 bases, the J end lost 4 bases, and 18 bases lay between the germline ends. Germline loops: CDR1 SEHNR, CDR2 FQNEAQ (reference sequence). The CDR3 DNA reads as TGTGCCAGCAGCAAGGGGACGGCAGGGGCAGGAAACACCATATATTTT. Its translation is CASSKGTAGAGNTIYF.

This clonotype was seen repeatedly, ten times or more. This sequence joins TRBV4-2 and TRBJ2-3, with TRBD2 as a possible D gene (6 bases). V gave up 6 bases and J gave up 0 bases, with 10 bases separating them. Germline V gene lookup returns CDR1 LGHNA and CDR2 YNFKEQ. CDR3 length equals 14 residues. This chain's CDR3 is CASSPGTSTDTQYF. The CDR3 DNA reads as TGTGCCAGCAGTCCCGGGACTAGCACAGATACGCAGTATTTT.

This clonotype was counted many times. The chain couples TRBV6-6 to TRBJ2-5; D assignment may be TRBD1 or TRBD2 (5 bases each). CDR1 is MNHNY, CDR2 SVGAGI, per germline (reference sequence). This CDR3 has 15 residues. V lost 2 bases, J lost 1 base, and 11 bases lay in between. CDR3 nucleotide sequence: TGTGCCAGCAGTTACAGTAGGGACGTCCAAGAGACCCAGTACTTC. Translated: CASSYSRDVQETQYF.

This clonotype was found many times. The chain couples TRBV24-1 to TRBJ2-1; 8 bases line up with TRBD2. Germline V gene lookup returns CDR1 KGHDR and CDR2 SFDVKD. CDR3 length: 16 residues. Trimming at V came to 3 bases and at J to 2 bases, leaving 5 bases not matched to a gene. The CDR3 DNA reads TGTGCCACCAGTGATCCGGGACTAGAAACCTACAATGAGCAGTTCTTC. Its translation is CATSDPGLETYNEQFF.